The 18 T cell receptor beta chains listed next were all sequenced from one sample in a study of CD8 T cells in Susac syndrome. Random hexamers were used to reverse transcribe an amount of about 0.45 to 1 ug RNA. TCRdb analysed the immunoSEQ multiplex PCR reads with MiXCR anew, one entry per CDR3 protein. The profile shows approximately 120,000 distinct CDR3 sequences, approximately 96% of them singletons. Sample: CD4+ T cells from PBMCs. The source is a human donor in good health.

The chain uses TRBV18 and TRBJ2-1; 13 bases agree with TRBD2. The germline CDR1 and CDR2 sequences are KGHSH and LQKENI. The CDR3 sequence is 17 residues long. Trimming took 3 bases from V and 8 from J; bases not matched to a gene: 10. Here the CDR3 DNA reads TGTGCCAGCTCACCGATCCCCGGGACTAGCGGGACCTATGAGCAGTTCTTC. It specifies CASSPIPGTSGTYEQFF.

This clonotype was observed a few times. The V call is TRBV3-1, the J call TRBJ2-7; D uncertain. This CDR3 has 15 amino acids. Germline V lookup: CDR1 LGHDT, CDR2 YNNKEL (reference sequence). The V and J ends lost 3 bases and 0 bases respectively, with 12 bases between them. The CDR3 here is CASSQRTPSSYEQYF. In DNA, the CDR3 is TGTGCCAGCAGCCAGAGGACGCCTAGCTCCTACGAGCAGTACTTC.

The chain recombines TRBV2 with TRBJ2-1; D is undetermined. The V gene lost 2 bases and the J gene lost 10 bases, with 12 bases spanning the gap. The CDR3 runs 13 residues. Germline V gene data show CDR1 as SNHLY and CDR2 as FYNNEI. CDR3 bases: TGTGCCAGCAGTGAATTTATGAGATCGGAGCAGTTCTTC. Its protein product is CASSEFMRSEQFF.

To note about this clonotype: One end of the junction fails to match germline, which may point to a read error. J is TRBJ2-7 and V is TRBV2, with 7 bases matching TRBD1. Germline lookup yields CDR1 SNHLY and CDR2 FYNNEI. The CDR3 has 14 residues. The DNA of the CDR3 is TGTGCCAGCAACCTCGGGACAGTCTCCCACGAGCAGTACTTC. Translating gives CASNLGTVSHEQYF.

This chain joins TRBV6-6 and TRBJ2-7; 8 bases agree with TRBD1. The germline V gene encodes CDR1 MNHNY and CDR2 SVGAGI (reference sequence). The V and J ends lost 5 bases and 5 bases, in that order; junction bases with no gene match: 5. The CDR3 covers 13 residues. Here the CDR3 DNA reads TGTGCCAGCAGTATGGACAGGGCGAACGAGCAGTACTTC. It specifies CASSMDRANEQYF.

This chain links TRBV29-1 with TRBJ1-2, with a possible D match to TRBD1 (6 bases). CDR1 is SQVTM, CDR2 ANQGSEA, per germline. The CDR3 runs to 12 residues. Trimming left V 5 bases short and J 3 bases short, with 10 bases between. CDR3 sequence: CSVYSGDYGYTF. For the CDR3, the DNA is TGCAGCGTTTACTCAGGGGACTATGGCTACACCTTC.

The rearrangement links TRBV12-3 or TRBV12-4 to TRBJ2-7; 9 bases line up with TRBD2. The CDR3 contains 14 residues. The V segment lost 3 bases and the J segment 7 bases; nucleotides outside the gene matches: 7. The CDR3 DNA reads as TGTGCCAGCAGTTTTGCGCTAGCGGGGAGAGAGCAGTACTTC. Translated, it gives CASSFALAGREQYF.

The rearrangement uses TRBV20-1 and TRBJ2-4, with 8 bases aligning to TRBD2. The CDR3 spans 15 residues. V lost 0 bases, J lost 1 base, and 2 bases stayed unmatched. Germline loops: CDR1 DFQATT, CDR2 SNEGSKA (reference sequence). CDR3 region: CSAREPGGAKNIQYF. CDR3 in DNA: TGCAGTGCTAGAGAGCCGGGAGGGGCCAAAAACATTCAGTACTTC.

This clonotype was recorded once. The rearrangement joins TRBV3-1 to TRBJ1-1, with D hard to call. From germline, CDR1 is LGHDT and CDR2 YNNKEL (reference sequence). V was cut by 1 base and J by 10 bases, with 16 bases left in between. This CDR3 is 14 amino acids long. The CDR3 loop reads CASSQARAAGSAFF. Here the CDR3 DNA reads TGTGCCAGCAGCCAAGCCCGGGCCGCGGGATCAGCTTTCTTT.

The rearrangement joins TRBV2 to TRBJ1-5; no firm D call. This CDR3 spans 11 amino acids. Germline V gene lookup returns CDR1 SNHLY and CDR2 FYNNEI. V was cut by 5 bases and J by 6 bases, with 5 bases left in between. The chain's CDR3 is CASSKGQPQHF. Written as DNA, the CDR3 is TGTGCCAGCAGTAAGGGTCAGCCCCAGCATTTT.

This chain connects TRBV29-1 to TRBJ2-2; D is unresolved. Trimming took 6 bases from V and 0 from J, leaving 11 bases between them. CDR3 length: 14 amino acids. CDR1 is SQVTM, CDR2 ANQGSEA, per germline. CDR3 in amino acids: CSVPGPSNTGELFF. DNA for the CDR3: TGCAGCGTCCCCGGGCCCTCGAACACCGGGGAGCTGTTTTTT.

The rearrangement uses TRBV7-9 and TRBJ1-1; D not certain. The germline V gene has CDR1 SEHNR and CDR2 FQNEAQ (reference sequence). V shed 2 bases and J shed 1 base, with 5 bases lying between them. The CDR3 consists of 13 residues. For the CDR3, the DNA is TGTGCCAGCAGCTTAACGCAGAACACTGAAGCTTTCTTT. This gives the protein CASSLTQNTEAFF. Based on the CDR3 plus reference TRBV7-9 and TRBJ1-1, the full variable domain is DTGVSQNPRHKITKRGQNVTFRCDPISEHNRLYWYRQTLGQGPEFLTYFQNEAQLEKSRLLSDRFSAERPKGSFSTLEIQRTEQGDSAMYLCASSLTQNTEAFFGQGTRLTVV.

CDR3 amino acids: CSVGTGTSASDTQYF. CDR3 DNA: TGCAGCGTTGGAACCGGGACTAGCGCTTCAGATACGCAGTATTTT. The genes are TRBV29-1 and TRBJ2-3, with 10 bases aligning to TRBD2. J gave up 4 bases and V 4 bases, and 8 bases lay outside the gene matches. This CDR3 has 15 amino acids. Germline V gives CDR1 SQVTM, CDR2 ANQGSEA.

This clonotype has just a few counts. This chain uses TRBV6-6 with TRBJ2-2, with 8 bases lining up with TRBD2. Trimming at V came to 5 bases and at J to 1 base, leaving 3 bases not matched to a gene. This CDR3 is 15 amino acids long. The germline V gene has CDR1 MNHNY and CDR2 SVGAGI (reference sequence). The CDR3 protein is CASSPLAGNTGELFF. CDR3 coding DNA: TGTGCCAGCAGTCCCCTAGCGGGGAACACCGGGGAGCTGTTTTTT.

V is TRBV12-3 or TRBV12-4 and J is TRBJ2-2, with D perhaps matching TRBD2 (7 bases). The CDR3 totals 15 residues. V was cut by 2 bases and J by 6 bases, with 13 bases left in between. The CDR3 DNA sequence: TGTGCCAGCAGTTTAATCGGGGGGCAAGCCGGGGAGCTGTTTTTT. Amino acid sequence: CASSLIGGQAGELFF.

The V gene is TRBV4-2, the J gene TRBJ2-4, with D perhaps TRBD1 or TRBD2 (5 bases each). The CDR3 is made up of 18 amino acids. CDR1 and CDR2 (germline): LGHNA, YNFKEQ. Trimming left V 0 bases short and J 0 bases short, with 15 bases between. Written as DNA, the CDR3 is TGTGCCAGCAGCCAAGATCCCGGGGCCGAACTAGCCAAAAACATTCAGTACTTC. Its protein product is CASSQDPGAELAKNIQYF.

The chain carries TRBV4-2 and TRBJ2-2; 7 bases match TRBD2. Germline V gene sequence: CDR1 LGHNA, CDR2 YNFKEQ. The V and J ends lost 0 bases and 4 bases, in that order; junction bases with no gene match: 8. This CDR3 is built from 17 residues. CDR3 amino acids: CASSQERAGDRTGELFF. In nucleotides, the CDR3 is TGTGCCAGCAGCCAAGAGAGGGCGGGAGACCGCACCGGGGAGCTGTTTTTT.

The chain is built from TRBV9 and TRBJ1-6; D gene ambiguous. Germline assignment: CDR1 SGDLS and CDR2 YYNGEE. CDR3 length: 12 amino acids. V lost 1 base and J 7 bases, leaving 3 bases between the germline ends. The CDR3 bases are TGTGCCAGCAGCGTACAGAATTCACCCCTCCACTTT. Translation: CASSVQNSPLHF.